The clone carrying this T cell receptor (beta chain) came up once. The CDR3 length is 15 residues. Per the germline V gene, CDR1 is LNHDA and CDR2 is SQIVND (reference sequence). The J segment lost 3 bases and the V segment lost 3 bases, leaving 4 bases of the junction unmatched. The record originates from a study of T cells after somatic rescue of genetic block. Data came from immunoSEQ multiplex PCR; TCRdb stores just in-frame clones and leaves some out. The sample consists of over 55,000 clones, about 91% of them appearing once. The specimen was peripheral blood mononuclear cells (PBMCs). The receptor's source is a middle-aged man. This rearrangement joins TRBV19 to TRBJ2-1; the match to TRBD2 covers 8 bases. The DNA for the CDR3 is TGTGCCAGTAGTATCAGCGGGGGACACTACAATGAGCAGTTCTTC. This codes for CASSISGGHYNEQFF.